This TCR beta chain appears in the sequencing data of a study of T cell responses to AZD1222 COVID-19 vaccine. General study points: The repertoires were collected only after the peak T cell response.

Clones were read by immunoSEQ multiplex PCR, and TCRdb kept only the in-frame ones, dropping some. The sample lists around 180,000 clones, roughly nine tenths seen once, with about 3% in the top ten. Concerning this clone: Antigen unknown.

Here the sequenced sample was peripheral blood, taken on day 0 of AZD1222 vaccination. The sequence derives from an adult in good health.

As DNA, the CDR3 is TGTGCCAGCAGCCAAGATGCCCGACTAGCGAGAGAAGAGACCCAGTACTTC. Residues: CASSQDARLAREETQYF. V usage is TRBV3-1 (or the pseudogene TRBV3-2) and J usage is TRBJ2-5; TRBD2 agrees at 8 bases. This CDR3 is 17 amino acids long. From germline, CDR1 is LGHDT and CDR2 YNNKEL (reference sequence). J lost 3 bases, V lost 0 bases, and 9 bases had no gene match.